The 24 T cell receptor beta chains reported below all come from one sample, sequenced in a study of cytomegalovirus exposure and HLA in healthy donors. Data came from immunoSEQ multiplex PCR; TCRdb stores just in-frame clones and leaves some out. The sample consists of approximately 110,000 clones, approximately 94% of them appearing once. The sample was PBMCs. These receptors came from a young woman in good health and CMV-seronegative.

Here the CDR3 DNA reads TGCAGCGCCACCCGGGGGGGCGGGAATGAGCAGTTCTTC. It is translated as CSATRGGGNEQFF. This rearrangement joins TRBV29-1 to TRBJ2-1; 8 bases align to TRBD2. The CDR3 contains 13 residues. Per germline, CDR1 SQVTM and CDR2 ANQGSEA. The J segment lost 7 bases and the V segment lost 7 bases, leaving 9 bases of the junction unmatched.

This clone is a singleton in its sample. The chain links TRBV5-6 to TRBJ2-2; D is undetermined. Germline CDR1 reads SGHDT; CDR2 reads YYEEEE. Trimming took 0 bases from V and 0 from J, leaving 6 bases between them. The CDR3 sequence is 15 residues long. The CDR3 nucleotides read TGTGCCAGCAGCTTGGCCCAGGCGAACACCGGGGAGCTGTTTTTT. Translating it yields CASSLAQANTGELFF.

The chain is built from TRBV6-1 and TRBJ2-3; D is possibly TRBD1 (5 bases). Germline CDR1 MNHNS, CDR2 SASEGT. CDR3 length: 15 amino acids. V was shortened by 6 bases and J by 0 bases, with 13 bases between the two germline ends. The CDR3 loop is CASRQVHLSTDTQYF. CDR3 DNA sequence: TGTGCCAGCAGACAGGTCCACCTCAGCACAGATACGCAGTATTTT.

The rearrangement joins TRBV5-5 to TRBJ2-3, with a possible D match to TRBD1 (5 bases). Germline V gene lookup returns CDR1 SGHKS and CDR2 YYEKEE (reference sequence). Trimming pared 3 bases from V and 6 bases from J, leaving 17 bases between. The CDR3 is 15 residues long. In nucleotides, the CDR3 is TGTGCCAGCAGCTCAGGGATTATGGCCACCGATACGCAGTATTTT. Residues: CASSSGIMATDTQYF.

This clone was detected only once. This chain connects TRBV7-9 to TRBJ2-5; a possible D gene is TRBD1 (5 bases). The CDR3 has 15 amino acids. The germline gives CDR1 SEHNR, CDR2 FQNEAQ (reference sequence). V was cut by 1 base and J by 6 bases, with 15 bases left in between. The CDR3 DNA sequence: TGTGCCAGCAGCTTAGTAGGGGCGCGGTCACAGACCCAGTACTTC. Its translation: CASSLVGARSQTQYF.

The V call is TRBV11-2, the J call TRBJ1-3; no reliable D call. Deletions cut 2 bases from V and 4 bases from J, with 12 bases between. This CDR3 spans 15 amino acids. CDR1 is SGHAT and CDR2 is FQNNGV in the germline V gene. In DNA, the CDR3 is TGTGCCAGCAGCTTAATTGCAGGTGCGGGAAACACCATATATTTT. The encoded protein is CASSLIAGAGNTIYF.

The chain links TRBV7-6 to TRBJ2-3; TRBD2 aligns across 11 bases. The CDR3 loop spans 15 amino acids. After removal of 5 bases from V and 5 bases from J, the junction contained 6 bases not matched to a gene. CDR1 and CDR2 from the germline V gene are SGHVS and FNYEAQ. The CDR3 sequence is CASSPLAGVEDTQYF. CDR3 bases: TGTGCCAGCAGCCCACTAGCGGGAGTGGAAGATACGCAGTATTTT.

The V gene is TRBV27, the J gene TRBJ2-5; perhaps TRBD2 as D (6 bases). Trimming took off 6 bases at V and 2 bases at J, with 10 bases between the two ends. This CDR3 comprises 13 residues. Per germline, CDR1 MNHEY and CDR2 SMNVEV (reference sequence). The CDR3 loop is CASRGLSQETQYF. The CDR3 DNA sequence: TGTGCCAGCAGGGGACTTTCTCAAGAGACCCAGTACTTC.

This clone has a handful of counts. This chain joins TRBV6-1 and TRBJ2-7, with 8 positions matching TRBD2. The CDR3 consists of 15 residues. The junction had 5 bases not matched to a gene; V was cut back by 2 bases and J by 2 bases. Germline-derived CDR1 and CDR2 are MNHNS and SASEGT. Written as DNA, the CDR3 is TGTGCCAGCAGTGAAAGTGGGACTAGAGCCTACGAGCAGTACTTC. Translation: CASSESGTRAYEQYF.

The genes are TRBV19 and TRBJ1-5; TRBD1 might be the D (5 bases). From germline, CDR1 is LNHDA and CDR2 SQIVND (reference sequence). The length of the CDR3 is 17 residues. V dropped 3 bases and J dropped 9 bases, with 24 bases sitting between them. The CDR3, as DNA: TGTGCCAGTAGTATGATTCTGGGGGGACCATCTTTGGGGCCCCAGCATTTT. Its protein product is CASSMILGGPSLGPQHF.

This clone has only a few counts. The chain carries TRBV27 and TRBJ2-3; TRBD2 matches 13 bases. Trimming cost V 5 bases and J 2 bases; bases outside gene matches: 7. This CDR3 region has 17 residues. The V gene's germline CDR1 is MNHEY and CDR2 SMNVEV (reference sequence). CDR3 nucleotide sequence: TGTGCCAGCAGTCCGACGGGACTAGCGGGGCACACAGATACGCAGTATTTT. Translating it yields CASSPTGLAGHTDTQYF.

In its sample, this clone was seen once. This chain uses TRBV28 with TRBJ2-5; 12 nucleotides line up with TRBD2. The junction had 2 bases not matched to a gene; V was cut back by 4 bases and J by 2 bases. The CDR3 consists of 15 residues. Per germline, CDR1 MDHEN and CDR2 SYDVKM. The CDR3 sequence is CASSSGLAGQETQYF. The CDR3, as DNA: TGTGCCAGCAGTTCCGGACTAGCGGGGCAAGAGACCCAGTACTTC.

The chain employs TRBV7-9 and TRBJ2-7, with 8 bases aligning to TRBD1. J was trimmed by 4 bases and V by 1 base; bases with no gene match: 3. The length of the CDR3 is 14 residues. The germline gives CDR1 SEHNR, CDR2 FQNEAQ (reference sequence). The CDR3: CASSLGQGKYEQYF. CDR3 nucleotides: TGTGCCAGCAGCTTAGGACAGGGGAAGTACGAGCAGTACTTC.

This chain joins TRBV27 and TRBJ2-1; D is uncertain. Germline V lookup: CDR1 MNHEY, CDR2 SMNVEV (reference sequence). CDR3 size: 13 residues. Trimming removed 8 bases at V and 0 bases at J, with 8 bases between. The CDR3 bases are TGTGCCAGCGGCTTAAGCTCCTACAATGAGCAGTTCTTC. Its translation: CASGLSSYNEQFF.

V gene TRBV2 combines with J gene TRBJ2-3; 13 positions match TRBD2. Germline V gene sequence: CDR1 SNHLY, CDR2 FYNNEI. Trimming removed 7 bases from V and 2 bases from J; junction bases left unmatched: 12. CDR3 length equals 18 residues. The DNA of the CDR3 is TGTGCCAGCACCCGGGCGGGACTAGCGGGGAGGTACACAGATACGCAGTATTTT. It translates to CASTRAGLAGRYTDTQYF. Full variable domain (missing parts from reference TRBV2 and TRBJ2-3): EPEVTQTPSHQVTQMGQEVILRCVPISNHLYFYWYRQILGQKVEFLVSFYNNEISEKSEIFDDQFSVERPDGSNFTLKIRSTKLEDSAMYFCASTRAGLAGRYTDTQYFGPGTRLTVL.

This sequence joins TRBV5-1 and TRBJ1-4; 8 bases are shared with TRBD1. Germline values: CDR1 SGHRS, CDR2 YFSETQ. V shed 4 bases, J shed 7 bases, and the junction held 6 bases outside the gene matches. The CDR3 covers 14 residues. CDR3 nucleotides: TGCGCCAGCAGCCCCGGACAGGGAGGTGAAAAACTGTTTTTT. It is translated as CASSPGQGGEKLFF.

The chain uses TRBV2 and TRBJ2-5; 8 bases map to TRBD1. J was trimmed by 2 bases and V by 5 bases; bases with no gene match: 7. Germline lookup yields CDR1 SNHLY and CDR2 FYNNEI. The CDR3 extends over 15 amino acids. The CDR3 loop reads CASSPADRVQETQYF. CDR3 nucleotides: TGTGCCAGCAGTCCCGCGGACAGGGTACAAGAGACCCAGTACTTC. Complete variable domain (other parts from reference TRBV2 and TRBJ2-5): EPEVTQTPSHQVTQMGQEVILRCVPISNHLYFYWYRQILGQKVEFLVSFYNNEISEKSEIFDDQFSVERPDGSNFTLKIRSTKLEDSAMYFCASSPADRVQETQYFGPGTRLLVL.

CDR3 DNA sequence: TGTGCCAGCAGCAAAGGGACAGGGATTACCTCCTACGAGCAGTACTTC. It is translated as CASSKGTGITSYEQYF. The rearrangement uses TRBV21-1 and TRBJ2-7; the table names TRBD1, a call not compared with the DNA. TRBV21-1 is deemed a pseudogene. This CDR3 is 16 amino acids long.

The chain links TRBV30 to TRBJ1-6; 7 bases fit TRBD1. The V and J ends lost 0 bases and 13 bases, in that order; junction bases with no gene match: 6. Germline V gives CDR1 GTSNPN, CDR2 SVGIG (reference sequence). The CDR3 has 13 amino acids. In nucleotides, the CDR3 is TGTGCCTGGAGTGTACGGACACAGGGGCCCCTCCACTTT. Translated: CAWSVRTQGPLHF. The variable domain in full, completed from reference TRBV30 and TRBJ1-6, reads SQTIHQWPATLVQPVGSPLSLECTVEGTSNPNLYWYRQAAGRGLQLLFYSVGIGQISSEVPQNLSASRPQDRQFILSSKKLLLSDSGFYLCAWSVRTQGPLHFGNGTRLTVT.

This clone was observed a handful of times. V gene TRBV6-1 combines with J gene TRBJ1-4, with 9 bases that match TRBD1. Germline V gene sequence: CDR1 MNHNS, CDR2 SASEGT. Trimming took 0 bases from V and 5 from J; bases not matched to a gene: 4. The CDR3 has 16 amino acids. The CDR3 sequence is CASSEAVGTGNEKLFF. The DNA of the CDR3 is TGTGCCAGCAGTGAAGCCGTGGGGACAGGGAATGAAAAACTGTTTTTT.

CDR3 amino acids: CASSEVSAEGNTEAFF. The CDR3 DNA reads TGTGCCAGCAGTGAAGTCTCGGCGGAAGGGAACACTGAAGCTTTCTTT. The V call is TRBV25-1, the J call TRBJ1-1; D ambiguous. V was pared by 2 bases and J by 1 base, with 14 bases between. The CDR3 totals 16 residues. Per the germline V gene, CDR1 is MGHDK and CDR2 is SYGVNS.

This clone was counted once. The sample has other DNA sequences that encode this CDR3 too. The chain is built from TRBV6-5 and TRBJ1-1; D is unresolved. Trimming took 4 bases from V and 0 from J, leaving 3 bases between them. Germline V gives CDR1 MNHEY, CDR2 SVGAGI. CDR3 length equals 12 residues. CDR3 residues: CASSSMNTEAFF. DNA of the CDR3: TGTGCCAGCAGTTCAATGAACACTGAAGCTTTCTTT.

The genes are TRBV5-1 and TRBJ2-1; tentative D call: TRBD2 (6 bases). Trimming pared 5 bases from V and 5 bases from J, leaving 17 bases between. This CDR3 comprises 15 residues. Germline CDR1 is SGHRS and CDR2 is YFSETQ. The CDR3 nucleotides are TGCGCCAGCAGACCCGGGACTGAGACCCACAATGAGCAGTTCTTC. Its translation: CASRPGTETHNEQFF. The whole variable domain, remainder taken from reference TRBV5-1 and TRBJ2-1, is KAGVTQTPRYLIKTRGQQVTLSCSPISGHRSVSWYQQTPGQGLQFLFEYFSETQRNKGNFPGRFSGRQFSNSRSEMNVSTLELGDSALYLCASRPGTETHNEQFFGPGTRLTVL.

The chain links TRBV27 to TRBJ2-7, with 9 positions matching TRBD2. The V segment lost 0 bases and the J segment 6 bases; nucleotides outside the gene matches: 6. This CDR3 region has 15 residues. CDR1 is MNHEY, CDR2 SMNVEV, per germline (reference sequence). CDR3 protein: CASSLSLAGVREQYF. The CDR3 region has the DNA TGTGCCAGCAGTTTATCTTTAGCGGGAGTACGCGAGCAGTACTTC.